The 22 T cell receptor beta chains presented below share a single source sample, sequenced in a study of cytomegalovirus exposure and HLA in healthy donors. Primers for the PCR totalled 60 Vbeta and 13 Jbeta. Clones were read by immunoSEQ multiplex PCR, and TCRdb kept only the in-frame ones, dropping some. Among over 70,000 clones listed, 80% were seen once. Sequenced: PBMCs. The source of these receptors is a man aged 18 to 29 in good health and CMV-seronegative.

The chain has TRBV18 and TRBJ1-2; a possible D gene is TRBD1 (6 bases). Trimming pared 3 bases from V and 2 bases from J, leaving 19 bases between. Germline-derived CDR1 and CDR2 are KGHSH and LQKENI. This CDR3 is built from 17 residues. The CDR3 coding sequence is TGTGCCAGCTCACCTCGGGCCGGGACACCAAGCAACTATGGCTACACCTTC. Its protein product is CASSPRAGTPSNYGYTF.

J is TRBJ1-6 and V is TRBV5-6; 9 nucleotides align to TRBD1. The CDR3 consists of 14 residues. Trimming removed 3 bases from V and 10 bases from J; junction bases left unmatched: 5. Germline assignment: CDR1 SGHDT and CDR2 YYEEEE. CDR3 nucleotides: TGTGCCAGCAGCTCCGACAGGGGGGTCTCACCCCTCCACTTT. It yields the protein CASSSDRGVSPLHF.

CDR3 sequence (DNA): TGTGCCAGCAGCTTATTCAGGGGTCAGCAAACCGGGGAGCTGTTTTTT. This translates into CASSLFRGQQTGELFF. The genes are TRBV7-2 and TRBJ2-2; possible D gene TRBD1, 6 bases. Looked up from germline, CDR1 is SGHTA and CDR2 is FQGNSA. Between the trimmed V and J ends, which lost 2 bases and 5 bases, there was a span of 15 bases. This CDR3 has 16 amino acids.

This chain uses TRBV6-5 with TRBJ2-3; 8 positions match TRBD2. The CDR3 spans 16 residues. Germline CDR1 and CDR2: MNHEY and SVGAGI. Trimming took 4 bases from V and 2 from J; bases not matched to a gene: 8. The CDR3 here is CASSSRTGGYTDTQYF. For the CDR3, the DNA is TGTGCCAGCAGTTCCCGCACGGGAGGGTACACAGATACGCAGTATTTT.

V gene TRBV5-1 combines with J gene TRBJ2-1; 10 nucleotides align to TRBD2. The CDR3 length is 13 residues. V shed 2 bases, J shed 7 bases, and the junction held 0 bases outside the gene matches. Per germline, CDR1 SGHRS and CDR2 YFSETQ. The CDR3, as DNA: TGCGCCAGCAGCTTACTAGCGGGGAATGAGCAGTTCTTC. Translation gives CASSLLAGNEQFF.

V usage is TRBV6-1 and J usage is TRBJ1-5; 9 nucleotides match TRBD1. The CDR3 totals 15 residues. Germline CDR1 and CDR2: MNHNS and SASEGT. The J segment lost 2 bases and the V segment lost 8 bases, leaving 7 bases of the junction unmatched. CDR3: CASREGDRGNQPQHF. The DNA for the CDR3 is TGTGCCAGCCGGGAAGGGGACAGGGGCAATCAGCCCCAGCATTTT.

This sequence joins TRBV7-9 and TRBJ1-5; no definite D call. Trimming cost V 1 base and J 2 bases, with 15 bases left between them. The CDR3 sequence is 17 residues long. Germline loops: CDR1 SEHNR, CDR2 FQNEAQ (reference sequence). As DNA, the CDR3 is TGTGCCAGCAGCTTAGTTCTCGGCAGGATGGGCAATCAGCCCCAGCATTTT. Its protein product is CASSLVLGRMGNQPQHF.

The J gene is TRBJ1-5, the V gene TRBV11-2, with D tentatively TRBD1 (5 bases). CDR3 size: 15 residues. The germline gives CDR1 SGHAT, CDR2 FQNNGV. V shed 1 base and J shed 4 bases, with 11 bases lying between them. In DNA form, the CDR3 reads TGTGCCAGCAGCTTAGGCTCCAGGGTAAATCAGCCCCAGCATTTT. It codes for CASSLGSRVNQPQHF.

On this clone itself: One end of the junction does not line up with germline, which may come from a read error. V usage is TRBV18 and J usage is TRBJ1-1, with 9 bases that match TRBD1. The CDR3 is 16 residues long. CDR1 and CDR2 (germline): KGHSH, LQKENI. The CDR3 bases are TGTGCCAGCCCACCGACAGGGGGGCAGTGGGATACTGAAGCTTTCTTT. This translates into CASPPTGGQWDTEAFF. The full variable domain, in which reference TRBV18 and TRBJ1-1 provide the parts outside the CDR3, is NAGVMQNPRHLVRRRGQEARLRCSPMKGHSHVYWYRQLPEEGLKFMVYLQKENIIDESGMPKERFSAEFPKEGPSILRIQQVVRGDSAAYFCASPPTGGQWDTEAFFGQGTRLTVV.

By sample fraction, this clone is medium-sized (0.01 to 0.1%). The chain has TRBV4-2 and TRBJ2-1, with TRBD2 matching over 12 bases. CDR1 is LGHNA, CDR2 YNFKEQ, per germline. J lost 0 bases, V lost 5 bases, and 2 bases had no gene match. This CDR3 has 16 residues. The CDR3 DNA is TGTGCCAGCAGCTCGACTAGCGGGGGCTCCTACAATGAGCAGTTCTTC. Its translation is CASSSTSGGSYNEQFF.

The V and J genes are TRBV6-4 and TRBJ2-1; 10 bases fit TRBD2. CDR1 is MRHNA, CDR2 SNTAGT, per germline. Trimming at V came to 8 bases and at J to 4 bases, leaving 5 bases not matched to a gene. CDR3 size: 14 residues. CDR3 bases: TGTGCCAGCGGAGCGGGGGGGCCGTACAATGAGCAGTTCTTC. This translates into CASGAGGPYNEQFF.

V and J are TRBV7-2 and TRBJ2-7; maybe TRBD2 (5 bases). V gave up 5 bases and J gave up 5 bases, with 16 bases separating them. The germline gives CDR1 SGHTA, CDR2 FQGNSA. This CDR3 spans 14 amino acids. This CDR3 is CASSPDGVGNEQYF. The CDR3 DNA follows: TGTGCCAGCAGCCCAGACGGCGTCGGGAACGAGCAGTACTTC.

V usage is TRBV6-5 and J usage is TRBJ1-1; 8 nucleotides align to TRBD1. This CDR3 region has 15 residues. J lost 4 bases, V lost 7 bases, and 11 bases had no gene match. The germline V gene has CDR1 MNHEY and CDR2 SVGAGI. The CDR3 DNA sequence: TGTGCCAGCATAAATAACGCAGGGGGCCTCACTGAAGCTTTCTTT. It is translated as CASINNAGGLTEAFF.

The chain links TRBV19 to TRBJ1-2, with D perhaps matching TRBD1 (6 bases). The germline V and J ends were trimmed by 1 base and 4 bases, with 16 bases remaining between them. The length of the CDR3 is 16 residues. Germline V gene sequence: CDR1 LNHDA, CDR2 SQIVND (reference sequence). CDR3 DNA: TGTGCCAGTAGTATAGCCCGGACAGCAACCTCCTATGGCTACACCTTC. Protein sequence: CASSIARTATSYGYTF.

This chain links TRBV9 with TRBJ2-3, with TRBD2 matching 10 bases. The CDR3 covers 17 residues. With V trimmed by 0 bases and J by 5 bases, 9 bases remained unmatched. CDR1 is SGDLS and CDR2 is YYNGEE in the germline V gene. The CDR3 DNA sequence: TGTGCCAGCAGCGTAGCTCCCCGAGCGGGGGGGCTAGATACGCAGTATTTT. Translated, it gives CASSVAPRAGGLDTQYF.

Only a few counts were recorded for this clone. The gene calls are TRBV6-6 and TRBJ2-7, with 8 nucleotides matching TRBD2. Losses at the gene ends were 8 bases for V and 6 bases for J; bases not matched to a gene: 6. The CDR3 is 12 amino acids. Germline values: CDR1 MNHNY, CDR2 SVGAGI (reference sequence). CDR3 protein: CASGSGGIEQYF. As DNA, the CDR3 is TGTGCCAGCGGGAGCGGGGGAATCGAGCAGTACTTC.

The V and J genes are TRBV21-1 and TRBJ1-1; the D segment call TRBD1 is taken from the table without a DNA check. TRBV21-1 has pseudogene status. This CDR3 comprises 15 residues. This chain's CDR3 is CASSQMGQLNTEAFF. As DNA, the CDR3 is TGTGCCAGCAGCCAAATGGGACAGCTGAACACTGAAGCTTTCTTT.

The CDR3 sequence is CASSKDRGSGSYEQYF. CDR3 nucleotide sequence: TGTGCCAGCAGTAAAGACAGGGGTAGCGGCTCCTACGAGCAGTACTTC. The chain recombines TRBV25-1 with TRBJ2-7; 8 positions agree with TRBD1. The CDR3 has 16 residues. Germline lookup yields CDR1 MGHDK and CDR2 SYGVNS. J was trimmed by 0 bases and V by 5 bases; bases with no gene match: 9.

This clone appeared a few times. The chain is built from TRBV19 and TRBJ1-1, with a tentative D call TRBD1 (5 bases). Germline V gene lookup returns CDR1 LNHDA and CDR2 SQIVND (reference sequence). Trimming shortened V by 7 bases and J by 0 bases, and 15 bases separated the two germline ends. The CDR3 has 15 residues. This CDR3 reads CASTGPGRVNTEAFF. The CDR3 region has the DNA TGTGCCAGTACCGGACCGGGCAGGGTGAACACTGAAGCTTTCTTT. The entire variable domain, with the rest obtained from reference TRBV19 and TRBJ1-1, is as follows: DGGITQSPKYLFRKEGQNVTLSCEQNLNHDAMYWYRQDPGQGLRLIYYSQIVNDFQKGDIAEGYSVSREKKESFPLTVTSAQKNPTAFYLCASTGPGRVNTEAFFGQGTRLTVV.

The chain has TRBV18 and TRBJ1-4; 11 bases fit TRBD1. Germline loops: CDR1 KGHSH, CDR2 LQKENI. The CDR3 has 17 residues. Unmatched junction bases numbered 10, after V lost 3 bases and J lost 7 bases. The CDR3 here is CASSPMGQGEWGEKLFF. CDR3 DNA sequence: TGTGCCAGCTCACCGATGGGACAGGGGGAATGGGGTGAAAAACTGTTTTTT.

The V gene is TRBV10-3, the J gene TRBJ1-5; D perhaps matches TRBD1 (5 bases). The germline V gene has CDR1 ENHRY and CDR2 SYGVKD. The CDR3 sequence is 14 residues long. Trimming took off 2 bases at V and 6 bases at J, with 11 bases between the two ends. In DNA form, the CDR3 reads TGTGCCATCAGTGAGGGGGGGGGAAGTCAGCCCCAGCATTTT. Translation: CAISEGGGSQPQHF.

This clone appeared a single time. V and J are TRBV5-1 and TRBJ1-2; 9 bases map to TRBD1. The V segment lost 4 bases and the J segment 5 bases; nucleotides outside the gene matches: 9. This CDR3 has 15 residues. Germline-derived CDR1 and CDR2 are SGHRS and YFSETQ. The CDR3 region is CASSPGGQGGYGYTF. The CDR3 DNA is TGCGCCAGCAGCCCTGGGGGACAGGGCGGATATGGCTACACCTTC.